These T cell receptor beta chains were read from a single sample in a study of spatial heterogeneity in lung cancer. MiXCR was run by TCRdb on the 5' RACE reads, yielding one entry per CDR3 protein. There are tens of thousands of distinct CDR3 sequences in the sample; around 12% occur only once, and 4.6% lies in the top ten. Sequences were derived from PBMCs, sampled at surgery. The receptors here all came from a male donor with early-stage non-small cell lung cancer. Each CDR3 is given with its conserved first and last residue. Fields, in order: J gene, V gene, clone size, D gene, CDR3 DNA, CDR3 protein. A D gene is named only where the DNA matches it firmly. Where a row states a size, it is once, few, many or the class of an expanded clone; other rows omit it.

TRBJ1-2,TRBV5-4,many,.,TGTGCCAGCAGCTGGGGGGCAGAAGCGGGAGGCTACACCTTC,CASSWGAEAGGYTF
TRBJ2-7,TRBV11-2,.,TRBD2,TGTGCCAGCAGCTCGCCGGGACTAGCGGGAGTCGAGCAGTACTTC,CASSSPGLAGVEQYF
TRBJ1-6,TRBV12-5,.,.,TGCGGTATGGGATCCTCCTATAATTCACCCCTCCACTTT,CGMGSSYNSPLHF
TRBJ1-2,TRBV7-9,.,.,TGTGCCAGCAGCTTGGGGGGGACTGGGCTCCTATATGGCTACACCTTC,CASSLGGTGLLYGYTF
TRBJ2-1,TRBV3-1,few,TRBD2,TGTGCCAGCAGCCAAGGAGCGGGGGCCGACAATGAGCAGTTCTTC,CASSQGAGADNEQFF
TRBJ2-5,TRBV29-1,.,.,TGCAGCGTTGAAGATCCGGGGGCGGTAGAGACCCAGTACTTC,CSVEDPGAVETQYF
TRBJ2-1,TRBV19,few,.,TGTGCCAGTACCCCCCGAGGGTACGGTGAGCAGTTCTTC,CASTPRGYGEQFF
TRBJ2-7,TRBV29-1,.,TRBD2,TGCAGCGTTCAATTAGCGGGAGCTAAGCAGTACTTC,CSVQLAGAKQYF
TRBJ2-7,TRBV27,.,TRBD1,TGTGCCAGCAGCCCCCGGGACAGCGACGCCTACGAGCAGTACTTC,CASSPRDSDAYEQYF
TRBJ2-1,TRBV2,few,.,TGTGCCAGCTTGGCCCCTGGCGCAGCCTACAATGAGCAGTTCTTC,CASLAPGAAYNEQFF
TRBJ2-7,TRBV12-5,few,.,TGTGCTAGTGGTTTAAGGTACATCACCTACGAGCAGTACTTC,CASGLRYITYEQYF
TRBJ1-2,TRBV30,many,TRBD1,TGTGCCTGGAGTGTATCCAGGGGGACTGGCTACACCTTC,CAWSVSRGTGYTF
TRBJ2-6,TRBV6-5,many,.,TGTGCCAGCCAGGATCAGGCTGGGGCCAACGTCCTGACTTTC,CASQDQAGANVLTF
TRBJ2-1,TRBV14,.,.,TGTGCCAGCAGCCAAGAGGGGGCATGGAATGAGCAGTTCTTC,CASSQEGAWNEQFF
TRBJ2-3,TRBV28,many,.,TGTGCCAGCAGTTTGAATGCACCTGACAACACAGATACGCAGTATTTT,CASSLNAPDNTDTQYF
TRBJ2-1,TRBV9,.,TRBD2,TGTGCCAGCAGCATTAGCGGGGGGACCAATGAGCAGTTCTTC,CASSISGGTNEQFF
TRBJ2-7,TRBV7-2,.,TRBD1,TGTGCCAGCAGCAAACTCCGGGACAGGGCCGAGCAGTACTTC,CASSKLRDRAEQYF
TRBJ2-3,TRBV6-4,.,.,TGTGCCAGCAGTCCTCTCGGGGGCTTCACAGATACGCAGTATTTT,CASSPLGGFTDTQYF
TRBJ2-1,TRBV9,few,TRBD2,TGTGCCAGCAGCGTAGGTCCTAGCGGGAGGAATGAGCAGTTCTTC,CASSVGPSGRNEQFF
TRBJ2-3,TRBV11-2,.,.,TGTGCCAGCAGCTTAACCTTGGCTAGCGTGGGAGATACGCAGTATTTT,CASSLTLASVGDTQYF
TRBJ2-3,TRBV30,few,TRBD2,TGTGCCTGGACGGGACTACGCACAGATACGCAGTATTTT,CAWTGLRTDTQYF
TRBJ2-3,TRBV10-3,.,.,TGTGCCATCAGTGCAGGTACCACGGTCTCAGATACGCAGTATTTT,CAISAGTTVSDTQYF
TRBJ2-4,TRBV3-1,many,TRBD2,TGTGCCAGCAGCCAAGAAGGGACTAGCGGGAGGCGGAGAAACATTCAGTACTTC,CASSQEGTSGRRRNIQYF
TRBJ2-3,TRBV24-1,few,.,TGTGCCACCAGTGATTTGCCGGCCCAAAGCACAGATACGCAGTATTTT,CATSDLPAQSTDTQYF
TRBJ2-1,TRBV19,.,TRBD1,TGTGCCAGTTCGACGGACAGGGGGCACAATGAGCAGTTCTTC,CASSTDRGHNEQFF
TRBJ2-5,TRBV6-2/TRBV6-3,few,.,TGTGCCAGCAGTTACTCTGGGGAGACCCAGTACTTC,CASSYSGETQYF
TRBJ1-2,TRBV29-1,many,.,TGCAGCGTTGGGGACAACTATGGCTACACCTTC,CSVGDNYGYTF
TRBJ2-6,TRBV5-1,.,.,TGCGCCAGCACTTCTCTGGAGGCCAACGTCCTGACTTTC,CASTSLEANVLTF
TRBJ2-1,TRBV12-3/TRBV12-4,many,TRBD2,TGTGCCAGCAGTACTCTCGGGACTAGCAATGAGCAGTTCTTC,CASSTLGTSNEQFF
TRBJ2-1,TRBV6-4,.,.,TGTGCCAGCAGTGACTCAGAGGGTCAGAATCGAAATGAGCAGTTCTTC,CASSDSEGQNRNEQFF
TRBJ2-5,TRBV6-2/TRBV6-3,few,.,TGTGCCAGCACCGAACCAGGACTGGCATTAGGGACCCAGTACTTC,CASTEPGLALGTQYF
TRBJ1-1,TRBV25-1,.,TRBD1,TGTGCCAGCAGTGAATGGAGGACAGGGGACACTGAAGCTTTCTTT,CASSEWRTGDTEAFF
TRBJ2-3,TRBV29-1,many,TRBD1,TGCAGCGTCCCCCGGGACAGGGACCCGGCCACAGATACGCAGTATTTT,CSVPRDRDPATDTQYF
TRBJ2-1,TRBV20-1,few,.,TGCAGTGCGCGTACAGGAGGGACGTACAATGAGCAGTTCTTC,CSARTGGTYNEQFF
TRBJ2-3,TRBV3-1,.,.,TGTGCCAGCAGCCAAGTGGGAACAGATACGCAGTATTTT,CASSQVGTDTQYF
TRBJ1-5,TRBV10-3,few,TRBD1,TGTGCCATCAAGGGGGCTCAAAACAATCAGCCCCAGCATTTT,CAIKGAQNNQPQHF
TRBJ2-7,TRBV6-2/TRBV6-3,many,TRBD1,TGTGCCAGCACCCGGACAGGGAGAACCTACGAGCAGTACTTC,CASTRTGRTYEQYF
TRBJ2-5,TRBV5-6,few,.,TGTGCCAGCATCCGTTTTGGTGGGGCAGTGGAGACCCAGTACTTC,CASIRFGGAVETQYF
TRBJ1-1,TRBV2,many,.,TGTGCCAGCAGTGCTTGGTCCACTGAAGCTTTCTTT,CASSAWSTEAFF
TRBJ2-3,TRBV5-1,many,TRBD2,TGCGCCAGCAGCCCCCCCCAGCGGGGGGGCACAGATACGCAGTATTTT,CASSPPQRGGTDTQYF
TRBJ2-1,TRBV6-4,.,.,TGTGCCAGCTCAACGGGGGAAAGCGGGAATGAGCAGTTCTTC,CASSTGESGNEQFF
TRBJ2-3,TRBV29-1,few,TRBD1,TGCAGCGTCACCGGGACAGGGGGCACAGATACGCAGTATTTT,CSVTGTGGTDTQYF
TRBJ2-3,TRBV29-1,few,TRBD2,TGCAGCGTTGATAGGGCTAGCGGGGGGGGGCAGTATTTT,CSVDRASGGGQYF
TRBJ2-3,TRBV7-6,few,TRBD2,TGTGCCAGCAGCTACGGACTAGCGGGGGACTCAGATACGCAGTATTTT,CASSYGLAGDSDTQYF
TRBJ1-2,TRBV5-1,.,.,TGCGCCAGCAGCTCGGGGCAGTCCGAAAGGGGGAGCTATGGCTACACCTTC,CASSSGQSERGSYGYTF
TRBJ2-5,TRBV5-1,.,.,TGCGCCAGCAGCCCGGTTATTGGGGCAGGGATGGAGACCCAGTACTTC,CASSPVIGAGMETQYF
TRBJ2-3,TRBV11-3,.,.,TGTGCCAGCAGCCAAAGCCGGGATGAATCGCAGTATTTT,CASSQSRDESQYF
TRBJ1-2,TRBV20-1,few,.,TGCAGTGCCGCAGGGCCGGCACCCTCGGACTATGGCTACACCTTC,CSAAGPAPSDYGYTF
TRBJ2-7,TRBV29-1,few,TRBD2,TGCAGCGTTGGGACTAGCGGCCCCTACGAGCAGTACTTC,CSVGTSGPYEQYF
TRBJ2-7,TRBV14,.,.,TGTGCCAGCAGCCAAGATGGGAGAAACTCCGAGCAGTACTTC,CASSQDGRNSEQYF
TRBJ2-1,TRBV13,few,TRBD2,TGTGCCAGCAGCTTAGGGACTAGCGGCAATGAGCAGTTCTTC,CASSLGTSGNEQFF
TRBJ2-5,TRBV7-9,.,.,TGTGCCAGCAGCTTAGACCCGGGACGGGAAAAAGAGACCCAGTACTTC,CASSLDPGREKETQYF
TRBJ2-7,TRBV4-1,.,.,TGCGCCAGCAGCCAAGAGGCAGGCCCCTACGAGCAGTACTTC,CASSQEAGPYEQYF